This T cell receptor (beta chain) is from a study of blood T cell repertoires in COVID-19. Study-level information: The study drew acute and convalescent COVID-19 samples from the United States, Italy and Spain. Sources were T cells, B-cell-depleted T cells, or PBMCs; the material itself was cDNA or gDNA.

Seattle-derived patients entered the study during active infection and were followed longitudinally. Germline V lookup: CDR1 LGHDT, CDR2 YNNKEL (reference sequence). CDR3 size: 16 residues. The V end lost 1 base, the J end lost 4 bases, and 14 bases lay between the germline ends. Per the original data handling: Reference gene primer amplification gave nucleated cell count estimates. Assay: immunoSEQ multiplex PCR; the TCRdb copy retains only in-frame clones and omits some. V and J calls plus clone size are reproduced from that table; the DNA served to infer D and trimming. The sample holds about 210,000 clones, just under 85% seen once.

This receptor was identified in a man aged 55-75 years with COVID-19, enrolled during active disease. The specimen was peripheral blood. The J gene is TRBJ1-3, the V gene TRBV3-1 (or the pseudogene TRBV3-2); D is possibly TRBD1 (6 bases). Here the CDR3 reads CASSQAVRGTGNTIYF. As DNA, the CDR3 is TGTGCCAGCAGCCAAGCTGTCAGGGGTACCGGAAACACCATATATTTT.